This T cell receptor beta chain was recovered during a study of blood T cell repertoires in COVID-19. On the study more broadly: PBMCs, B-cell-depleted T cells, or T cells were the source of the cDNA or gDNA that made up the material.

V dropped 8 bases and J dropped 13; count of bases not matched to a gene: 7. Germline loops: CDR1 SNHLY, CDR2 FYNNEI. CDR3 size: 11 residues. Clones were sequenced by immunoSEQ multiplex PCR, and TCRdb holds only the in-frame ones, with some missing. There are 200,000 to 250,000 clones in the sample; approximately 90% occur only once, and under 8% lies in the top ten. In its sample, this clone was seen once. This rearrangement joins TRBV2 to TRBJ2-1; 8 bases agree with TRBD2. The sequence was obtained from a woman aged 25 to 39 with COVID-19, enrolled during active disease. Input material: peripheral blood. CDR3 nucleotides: TGTGCCAGCCGGGGGGGAGGGGAACAGTTCTTC. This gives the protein CASRGGGEQFF.